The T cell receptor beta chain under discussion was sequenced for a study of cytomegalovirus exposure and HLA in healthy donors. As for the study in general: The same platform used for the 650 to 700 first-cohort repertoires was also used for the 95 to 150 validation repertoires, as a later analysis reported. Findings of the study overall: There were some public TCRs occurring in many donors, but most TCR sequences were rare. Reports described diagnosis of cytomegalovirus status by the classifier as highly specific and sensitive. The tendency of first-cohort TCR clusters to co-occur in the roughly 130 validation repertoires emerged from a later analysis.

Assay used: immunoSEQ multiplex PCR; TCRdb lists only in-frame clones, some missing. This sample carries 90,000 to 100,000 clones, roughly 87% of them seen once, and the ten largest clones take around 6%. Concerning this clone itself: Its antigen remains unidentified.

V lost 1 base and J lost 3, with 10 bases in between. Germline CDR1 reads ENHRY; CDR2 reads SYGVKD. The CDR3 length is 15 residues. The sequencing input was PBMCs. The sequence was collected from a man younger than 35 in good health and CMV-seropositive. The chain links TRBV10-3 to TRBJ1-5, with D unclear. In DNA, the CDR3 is TGTGCCATCAGTGAGTGGCAGGCTAACAATCAGCCCCAGCATTTT. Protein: CAISEWQANNQPQHF.